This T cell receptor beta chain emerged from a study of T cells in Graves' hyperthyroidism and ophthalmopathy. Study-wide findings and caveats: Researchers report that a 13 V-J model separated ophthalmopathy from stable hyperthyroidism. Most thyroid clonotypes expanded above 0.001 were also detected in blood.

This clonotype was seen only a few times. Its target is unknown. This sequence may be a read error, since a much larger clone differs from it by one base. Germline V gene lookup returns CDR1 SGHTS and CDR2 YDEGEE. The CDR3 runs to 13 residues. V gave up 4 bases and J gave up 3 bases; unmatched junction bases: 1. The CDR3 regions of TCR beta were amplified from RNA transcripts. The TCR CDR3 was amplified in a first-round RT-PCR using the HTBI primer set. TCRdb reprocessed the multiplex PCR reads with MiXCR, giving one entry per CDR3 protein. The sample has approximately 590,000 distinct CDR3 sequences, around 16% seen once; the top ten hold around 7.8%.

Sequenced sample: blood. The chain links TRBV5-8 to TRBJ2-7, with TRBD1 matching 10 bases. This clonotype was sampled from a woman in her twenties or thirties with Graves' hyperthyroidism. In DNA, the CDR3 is TGTGCCAGCAGCGGGGACAGGGGCTACGAGCAGTACTTC. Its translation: CASSGDRGYEQYF.